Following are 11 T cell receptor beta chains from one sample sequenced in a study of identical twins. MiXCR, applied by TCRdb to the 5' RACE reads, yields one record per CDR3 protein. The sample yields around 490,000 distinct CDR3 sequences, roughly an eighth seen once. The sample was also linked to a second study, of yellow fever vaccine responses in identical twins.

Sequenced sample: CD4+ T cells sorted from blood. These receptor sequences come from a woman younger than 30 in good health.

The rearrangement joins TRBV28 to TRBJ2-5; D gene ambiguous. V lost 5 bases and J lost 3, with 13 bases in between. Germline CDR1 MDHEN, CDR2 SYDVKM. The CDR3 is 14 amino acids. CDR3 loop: CASSPPGGEETQYF. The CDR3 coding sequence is TGTGCCAGCAGTCCCCCAGGCGGAGAAGAGACCCAGTACTTC.

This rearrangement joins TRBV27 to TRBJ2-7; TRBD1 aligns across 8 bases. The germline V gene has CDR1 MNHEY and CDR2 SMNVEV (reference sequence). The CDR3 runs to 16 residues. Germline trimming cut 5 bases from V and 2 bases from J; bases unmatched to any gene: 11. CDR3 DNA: TGTGCCAGCAGTCATGGACAGGGTCCCTCTACCTACGAGCAGTACTTC. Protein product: CASSHGQGPSTYEQYF.

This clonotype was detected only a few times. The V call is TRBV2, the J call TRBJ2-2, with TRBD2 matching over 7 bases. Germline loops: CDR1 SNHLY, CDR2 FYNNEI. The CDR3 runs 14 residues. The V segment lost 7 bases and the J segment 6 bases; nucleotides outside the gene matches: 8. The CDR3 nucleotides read TGTGCCAGCACGGGGGGAGGGCCGGCCGGGGAGCTGTTTTTT. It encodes CASTGGGPAGELFF.

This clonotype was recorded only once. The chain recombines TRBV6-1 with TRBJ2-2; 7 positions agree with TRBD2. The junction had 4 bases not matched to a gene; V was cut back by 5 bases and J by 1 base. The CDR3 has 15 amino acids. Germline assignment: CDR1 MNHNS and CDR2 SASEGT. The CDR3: CASSLGLQNTGELFF. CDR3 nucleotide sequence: TGTGCCAGCAGTCTGGGACTACAGAACACCGGGGAGCTGTTTTTT.

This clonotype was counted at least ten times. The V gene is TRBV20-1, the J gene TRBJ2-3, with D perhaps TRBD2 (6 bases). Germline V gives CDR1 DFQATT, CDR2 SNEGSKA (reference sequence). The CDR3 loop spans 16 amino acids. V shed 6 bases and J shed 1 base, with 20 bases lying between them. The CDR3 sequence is CSATRGLGGGTDTQYF. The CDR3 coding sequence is TGCAGTGCCACTCGGGGTCTGGGCGGGGGCACAGATACGCAGTATTTT.

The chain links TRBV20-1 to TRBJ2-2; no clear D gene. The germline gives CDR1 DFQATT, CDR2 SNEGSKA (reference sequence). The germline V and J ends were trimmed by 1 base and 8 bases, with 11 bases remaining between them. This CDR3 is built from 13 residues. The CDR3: CSARAPGLGELFF. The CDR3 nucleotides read TGCAGTGCTAGAGCCCCTGGCTTGGGGGAGCTGTTTTTT.

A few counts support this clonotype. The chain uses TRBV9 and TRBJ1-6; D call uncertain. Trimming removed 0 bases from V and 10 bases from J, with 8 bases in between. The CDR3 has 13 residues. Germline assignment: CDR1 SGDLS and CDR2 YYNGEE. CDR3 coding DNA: TGTGCCAGCAGCGTAGCCGGGTACTCACCCCTCCACTTT. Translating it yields CASSVAGYSPLHF.

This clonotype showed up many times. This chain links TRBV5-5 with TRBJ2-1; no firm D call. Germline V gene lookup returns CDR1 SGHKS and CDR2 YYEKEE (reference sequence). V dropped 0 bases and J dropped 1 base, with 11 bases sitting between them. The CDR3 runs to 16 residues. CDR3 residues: CASSLALGLSYNEQFF. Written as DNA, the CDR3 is TGTGCCAGCAGCTTGGCCCTGGGGTTATCCTACAATGAGCAGTTCTTC.

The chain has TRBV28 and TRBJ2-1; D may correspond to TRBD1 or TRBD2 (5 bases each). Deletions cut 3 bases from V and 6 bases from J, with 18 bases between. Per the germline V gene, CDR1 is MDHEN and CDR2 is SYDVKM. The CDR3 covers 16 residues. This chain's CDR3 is CASSFYRGTRGNEQFF. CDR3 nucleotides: TGTGCCAGCAGTTTTTATCGAGGGACCCGGGGCAATGAGCAGTTCTTC.

DNA of the CDR3: TGTGCCAGCAGCTTAGTCGGATTTAGCCTCCCCGGTACCTACAATGAGCAGTTCTTC. Amino acid sequence: CASSLVGFSLPGTYNEQFF. The genes are TRBV11-2 and TRBJ2-1, with no clear D. The ends were cut back, 1 base at V and 2 bases at J, with 21 bases in the middle. This CDR3 has 19 amino acids. Germline V gives CDR1 SGHAT, CDR2 FQNNGV.

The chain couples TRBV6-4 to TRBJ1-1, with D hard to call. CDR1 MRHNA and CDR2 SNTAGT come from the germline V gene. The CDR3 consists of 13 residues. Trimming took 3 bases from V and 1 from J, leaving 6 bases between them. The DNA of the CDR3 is TGTGCCAGCAGTGAGGGTCCGAACACTGAAGCTTTCTTT. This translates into CASSEGPNTEAFF.